These T cell receptor beta chains were read from a single sample in a study of blood T cell repertoires in COVID-19. Here immunoSEQ multiplex PCR was the method, and the copy in TCRdb shows in-frame clones only, minus some. This sample yields approximately 470,000 clones, of which roughly 85% are seen a single time; 3.2% belongs to the top ten. Sequences were obtained from peripheral blood. These receptors all come from a human donor in a cohort sampled during active COVID-19. Each CDR3 is given without its conserved first and last residue. Clone size is not always given. Where it is, it says once, few, many or a class for expanded clones.

j_gene,abundance,v_gene,CDR3aa
TRBJ2-5,-,TRBV6-5,ASRPGGQGETQY
TRBJ1-5,-,TRBV4-1,ASSQPGTGLGQPQH
TRBJ2-1,-,TRBV28,ASNDRGNEQF
TRBJ2-1,-,TRBV9,ASSVDSGGIYNEQF
TRBJ2-1,-,TRBV9,ASSVDRGSGLGYNEQF
TRBJ1-2,few,TRBV4-3,ASSHRRGYGYT
TRBJ2-2,-,TRBV5-1,ASRAGGANTGELF
TRBJ2-1,-,TRBV28,ASSWDFSYNEQF
TRBJ2-1,-,TRBV7-3,ASSPTAGGREEQF
TRBJ1-1,-,TRBV29-1,SALLAHLAEAF
TRBJ1-2,-,TRBV28,ASSMNRGDGYT
TRBJ1-4,-,TRBV12-2,ASRLAPGSGAWPKTV
TRBJ2-7,-,TRBV7-9,ASSLVAGEPEQY
TRBJ2-7,-,TRBV27,ASSLSWQGVHEQY
TRBJ2-2,-,TRBV27,ASNVAGNTGELF
TRBJ1-3,-,TRBV19,ASRTMGRDTIY
TRBJ2-5,-,TRBV6-1,ASSEGGETQY
TRBJ1-1,-,TRBV18,ASSPLQGRDTEAF
TRBJ2-1,once,TRBV7-2,ASSRTSGGGGNEQF
TRBJ2-7,once,TRBV6-5,AARGYEQY
TRBJ1-1,-,TRBV19,ASSRTGEMNTEAF
TRBJ1-4,few,TRBV3-1/TRBV3-2,ASSQRGSPNEKLF
TRBJ1-1,-,TRBV6-5,ASRSMGREGTEAF
TRBJ1-5,-,TRBV28,ASRSGWGEEGPQH
TRBJ2-2,-,TRBV7-3,ASSPEAGELF
TRBJ1-2,-,TRBV3-1/TRBV3-2,ASSQVGVGQGME